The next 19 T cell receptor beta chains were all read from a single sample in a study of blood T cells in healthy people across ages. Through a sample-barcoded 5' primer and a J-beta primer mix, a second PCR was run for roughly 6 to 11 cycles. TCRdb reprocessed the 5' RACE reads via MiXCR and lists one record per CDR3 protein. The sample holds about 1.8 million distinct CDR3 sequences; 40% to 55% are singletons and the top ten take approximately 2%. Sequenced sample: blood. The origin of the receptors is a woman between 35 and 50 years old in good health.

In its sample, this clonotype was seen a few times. DNA for the CDR3: TGCGCCAGCAGCCCGGGACAGAATAGCAATCAGCCCCAGCATTTT. It yields the protein CASSPGQNSNQPQHF. The V gene is TRBV5-1, the J gene TRBJ1-5; 7 bases line up with TRBD1. The CDR3 consists of 15 residues. Germline-derived CDR1 and CDR2 are SGHRS and YFSETQ. V was pared by 4 bases and J by 0 bases, with 4 bases of the junction left unmatched.

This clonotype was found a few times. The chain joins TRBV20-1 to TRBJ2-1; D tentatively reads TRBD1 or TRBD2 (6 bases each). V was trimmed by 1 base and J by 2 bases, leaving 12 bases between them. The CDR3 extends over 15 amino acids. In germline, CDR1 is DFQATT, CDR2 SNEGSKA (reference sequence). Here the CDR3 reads CSARAGGGPYNEQFF. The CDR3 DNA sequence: TGCAGTGCTAGAGCCGGGGGCGGCCCCTACAATGAGCAGTTCTTC.

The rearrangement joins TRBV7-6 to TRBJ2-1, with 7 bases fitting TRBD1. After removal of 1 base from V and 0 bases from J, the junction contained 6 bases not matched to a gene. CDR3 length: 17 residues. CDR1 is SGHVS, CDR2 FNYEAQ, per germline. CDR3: CASSLGSGTASYNEQFF. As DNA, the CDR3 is TGTGCCAGCAGCTTAGGGTCAGGGACAGCCTCCTACAATGAGCAGTTCTTC.

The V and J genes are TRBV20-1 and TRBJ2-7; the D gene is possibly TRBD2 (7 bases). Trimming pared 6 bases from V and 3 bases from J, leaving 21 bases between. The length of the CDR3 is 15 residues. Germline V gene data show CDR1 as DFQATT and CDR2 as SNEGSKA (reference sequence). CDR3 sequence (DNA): TGCAGTGCGACCTCCCACGGGGGGCCTGGCTACGAGCAGTACTTC. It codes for CSATSHGGPGYEQYF.

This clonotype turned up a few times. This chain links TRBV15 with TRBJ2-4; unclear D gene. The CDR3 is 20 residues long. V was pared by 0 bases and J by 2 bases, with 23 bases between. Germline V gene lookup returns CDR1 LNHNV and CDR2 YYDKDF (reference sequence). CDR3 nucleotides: TGTGCCACCAGCAGAGATATTTTAGGGTCAGAGTCGAGGTCCAAAAACATTCAGTACTTC. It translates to CATSRDILGSESRSKNIQYF.

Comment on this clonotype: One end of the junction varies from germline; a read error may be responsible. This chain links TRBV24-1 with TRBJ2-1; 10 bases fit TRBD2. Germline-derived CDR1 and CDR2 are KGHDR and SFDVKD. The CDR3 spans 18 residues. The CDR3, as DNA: TGTGCCACCAGTGATCAACTAAGCGGGGGGGCTTCCTACACTGAGCAGTTCTTC. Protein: CATSDQLSGGASYTEQFF.

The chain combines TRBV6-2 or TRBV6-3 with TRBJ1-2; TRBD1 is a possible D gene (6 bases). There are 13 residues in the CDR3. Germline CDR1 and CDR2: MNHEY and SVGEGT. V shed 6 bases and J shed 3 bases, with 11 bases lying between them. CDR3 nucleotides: TGTGCCAGCAGGGACAGCAATGACTATGGCTACACCTTC. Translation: CASRDSNDYGYTF.

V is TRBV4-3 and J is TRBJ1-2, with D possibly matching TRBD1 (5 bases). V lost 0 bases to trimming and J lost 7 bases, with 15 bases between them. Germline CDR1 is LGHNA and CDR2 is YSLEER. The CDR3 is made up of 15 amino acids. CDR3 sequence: CASSQDRGRATGYTF. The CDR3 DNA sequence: TGCGCCAGCAGCCAAGATCGGGGCAGGGCTACTGGCTACACCTTC.

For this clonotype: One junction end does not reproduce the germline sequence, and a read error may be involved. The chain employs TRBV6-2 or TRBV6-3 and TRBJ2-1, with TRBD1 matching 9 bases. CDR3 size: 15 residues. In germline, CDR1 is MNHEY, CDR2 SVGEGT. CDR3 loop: CAPRAGQGSYNGQFF. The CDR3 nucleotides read TGTGCCCCCAGGGCGGGACAGGGCTCCTACAATGGGCAGTTCTTC.

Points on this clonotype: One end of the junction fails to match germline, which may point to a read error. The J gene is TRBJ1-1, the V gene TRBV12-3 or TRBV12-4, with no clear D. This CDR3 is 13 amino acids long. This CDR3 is CASSLSGNPEAFF. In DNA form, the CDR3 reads TGTGCCAGCAGTTTATCCGGGAACCCTGAAGCTTTCTTT.

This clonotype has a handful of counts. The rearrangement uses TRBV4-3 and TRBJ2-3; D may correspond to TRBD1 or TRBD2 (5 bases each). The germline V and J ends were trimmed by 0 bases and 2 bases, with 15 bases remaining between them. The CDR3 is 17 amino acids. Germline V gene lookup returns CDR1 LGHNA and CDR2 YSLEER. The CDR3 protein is CASSQDGTGQDTDTQYF. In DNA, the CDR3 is TGCGCCAGCAGCCAAGATGGGACGGGGCAAGACACAGATACGCAGTATTTT.

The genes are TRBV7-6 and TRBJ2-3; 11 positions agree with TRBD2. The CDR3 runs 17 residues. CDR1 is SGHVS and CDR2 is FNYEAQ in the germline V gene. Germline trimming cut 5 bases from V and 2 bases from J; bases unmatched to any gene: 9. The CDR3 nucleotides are TGTGCCAGCAGCCCCTACCCTAGCGGGGGGATCACAGATACGCAGTATTTT. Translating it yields CASSPYPSGGITDTQYF.

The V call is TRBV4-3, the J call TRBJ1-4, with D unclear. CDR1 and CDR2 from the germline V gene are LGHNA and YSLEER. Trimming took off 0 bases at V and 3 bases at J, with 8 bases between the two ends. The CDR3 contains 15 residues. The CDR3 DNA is TGCGCCAGCAGCCAAGATCGCTTCTCTAATGAAAAACTGTTTTTT. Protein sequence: CASSQDRFSNEKLFF.

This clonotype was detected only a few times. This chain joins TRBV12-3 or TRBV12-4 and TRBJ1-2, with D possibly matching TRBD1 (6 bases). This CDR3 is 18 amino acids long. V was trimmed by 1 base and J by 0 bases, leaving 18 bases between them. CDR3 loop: CASSLESGAVISNYGYTF. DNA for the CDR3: TGTGCCAGCAGTTTAGAGTCAGGGGCCGTAATTTCTAACTATGGCTACACCTTC.

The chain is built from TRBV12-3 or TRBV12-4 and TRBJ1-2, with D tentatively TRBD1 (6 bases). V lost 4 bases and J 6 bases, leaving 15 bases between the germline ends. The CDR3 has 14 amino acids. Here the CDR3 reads CASSSEGKGDGYTF. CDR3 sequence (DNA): TGTGCCAGCAGTTCGGAGGGCAAGGGGGATGGCTACACCTTC.

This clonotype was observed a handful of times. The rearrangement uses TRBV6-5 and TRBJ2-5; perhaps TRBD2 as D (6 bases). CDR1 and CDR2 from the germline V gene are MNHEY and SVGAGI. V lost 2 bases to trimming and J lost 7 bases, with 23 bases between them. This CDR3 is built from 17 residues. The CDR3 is CASSYSRGVYVGGTQYF. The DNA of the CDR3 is TGTGCCAGCAGTTACAGTCGCGGGGTCTATGTCGGGGGGACCCAGTACTTC.

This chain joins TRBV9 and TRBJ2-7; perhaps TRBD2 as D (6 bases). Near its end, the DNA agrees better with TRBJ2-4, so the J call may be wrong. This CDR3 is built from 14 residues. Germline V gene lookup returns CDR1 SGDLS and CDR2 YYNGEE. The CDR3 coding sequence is TGTGCCAGCAGCGTGGGGGGAAATCAGAACATTCAGTACTTC. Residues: CASSVGGNQNIQYF.

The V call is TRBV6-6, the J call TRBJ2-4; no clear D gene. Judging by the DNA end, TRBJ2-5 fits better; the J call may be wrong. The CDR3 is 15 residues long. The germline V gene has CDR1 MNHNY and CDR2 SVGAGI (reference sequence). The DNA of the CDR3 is TGTGCCAGCAGGGCCCCAGGCCAGCCTTCCGAGACCCAGTACTTC. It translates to CASRAPGQPSETQYF.

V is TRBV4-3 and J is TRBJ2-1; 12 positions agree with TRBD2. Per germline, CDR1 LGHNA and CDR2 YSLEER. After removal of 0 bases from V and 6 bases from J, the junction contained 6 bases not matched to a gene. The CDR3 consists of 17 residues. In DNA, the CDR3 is TGCGCCAGCAGCCAAGATAGGACTAGCGGGGTACTCAATGAGCAGTTCTTC. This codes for CASSQDRTSGVLNEQFF.